This T cell receptor (beta chain) was sequenced for a study of spatial heterogeneity in lung cancer (dated by TCRdb to between 2017 and 2020). Background on the whole study: More beta-chain than alpha-chain transcripts were consistently detected, likely reflecting higher beta-chain transcript abundance. In the raw uncorrected reads, each unique combination of TCR and UMI appeared more than ten times on average. TCR alpha and beta repertoires were quantitatively compared across multiple tumor regions, matched nontumor lung and blood in non-small cell lung cancer. The study linked features of the TCR repertoire to counts of nonsynonymous mutations, which were determined by whole-exome sequencing of tumor tissue. Both alpha and beta chains were TCR-sequenced in samples taken at surgery, namely 220 tumor regions, approximately 66 matched nontumor lung samples and a few dozen PBMC samples.

The CDR3 runs 18 amino acids, cysteine and phenylalanine included. Only the CDR3 DNA stays, 54 bases, in frame from base 1. From a lookup of the germline V gene, CDR1 and CDR2 are KGHSY and FQNENV. The germline V and J ends show losses of 5 bases and 1 base respectively, and no gene match explains 16 bases of the junction. The time point label of this sample denotes: sample taken at primary tumor resection. The donors were about 65 patients from the lung TRACERx cohort who had early-stage, untreated non-small cell lung cancer. Without any cell sorting, TCR sequencing was performed on whole RNA extracted either from tumor and nontumor lung tissue or from cryopreserved PBMC samples. A patient was chosen for TCR sequencing only when enough RNA was available from at least two tumor regions. The full study reports these points: Ubiquitous expanded tumor TCRs showed up in blood more often at tumor resection than at routine follow-up. Confirming at a functional level the hypothesis that regional TCRs recognize regional mutations was considered to require additional single-cell paired TCR alpha and beta sequencing.

Libraries were built with 5' RACE. Reads for this sample came from a NextSeq 500. The TCR library protocol attached a unique molecular identifier to each TCR cDNA molecule to allow correction of PCR and sequencing errors. Processing in the source paper ran as follows. TCR identification, UMI-based error correction and CDR3 extraction were all carried out with Decombinator tools. Expanded TCRs were defined as those above a frequency of 2 per 1,000, corresponding to the top 1% of the tumor frequency distribution. Each repertoire was subsampled 100 times to 5,000 TCRs, after which Renyi diversity was computed with the R vegan package. CDR3 similarity networks were built from amino acid triplet string-kernel similarity, with CDR3s being connected when pairwise similarity was above 0.82. TCRdb applied fastp at Q25 and MiXCR to the public reads, then kept only in-frame beta chains. Rows are combined by CDR3 protein, so each entry shows the most common genes and DNA. The V and J calls shown here were made by TCRdb, not taken from the authors' results. The sample table shows roughly 79,000 distinct CDR3 sequences, and 7.5% to 9.5% are seen once. Of the sample, about 6.8% falls within the top ten clones.

This clonotype was found many times. Its antigen is still unknown. Nothing much larger sits one base from this clone, and base qualities are not available. The sample consisted of PBMCs, taken at surgery. In this chain, TRBV16 is recombined with TRBJ1-1; 7 junctional bases match TRBD1. This TCR came from a male donor with early-stage non-small cell lung cancer. The sequenced DNA is TGTGCCAGCAGCGCAATACACATCACCAGGACAGGGAACACTGAAGCTTTCTTT. Translated, this gives CASSAIHITRTGNTEAFF.